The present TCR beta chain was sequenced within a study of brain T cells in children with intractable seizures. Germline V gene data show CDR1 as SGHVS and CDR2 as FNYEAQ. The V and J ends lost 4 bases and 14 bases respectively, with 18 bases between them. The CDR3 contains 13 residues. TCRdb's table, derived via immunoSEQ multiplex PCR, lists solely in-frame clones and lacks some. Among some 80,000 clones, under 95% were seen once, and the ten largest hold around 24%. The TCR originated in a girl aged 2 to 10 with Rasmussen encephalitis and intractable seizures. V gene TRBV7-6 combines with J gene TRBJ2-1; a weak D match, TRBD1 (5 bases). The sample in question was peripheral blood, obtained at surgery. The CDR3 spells CASSSRTPGRKFF. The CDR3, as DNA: TGTGCCAGCAGCTCCAGAACCCCAGGGCGGAAGTTCTTC.